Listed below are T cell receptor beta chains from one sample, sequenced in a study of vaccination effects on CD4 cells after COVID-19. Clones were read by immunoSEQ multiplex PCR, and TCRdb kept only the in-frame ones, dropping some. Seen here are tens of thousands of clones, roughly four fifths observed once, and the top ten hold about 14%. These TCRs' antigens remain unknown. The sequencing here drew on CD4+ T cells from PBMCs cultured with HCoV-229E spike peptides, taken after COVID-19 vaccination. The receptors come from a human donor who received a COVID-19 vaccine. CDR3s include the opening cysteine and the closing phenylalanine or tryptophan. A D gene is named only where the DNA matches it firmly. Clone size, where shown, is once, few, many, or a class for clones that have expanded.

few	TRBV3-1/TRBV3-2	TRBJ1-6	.	CASSPGHGNSPLHF	TGTGCCAGCAGCCCCGGACACGGTAATTCACCCCTCCACTTT
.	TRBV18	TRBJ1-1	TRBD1	CASSNTGGGAEAFF	TGTGCCAGCTCTAACACAGGGGGAGGCGCTGAAGCTTTCTTT
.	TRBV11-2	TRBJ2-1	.	CASSLEAYNEQFF	TGTGCCAGCAGCTTAGAGGCCTACAATGAGCAGTTCTTC
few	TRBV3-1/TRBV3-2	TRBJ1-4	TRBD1	CASSQGRQGYEKLFF	TGTGCCAGCAGCCAAGGGAGACAGGGGTATGAAAAACTGTTTTTT
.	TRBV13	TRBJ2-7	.	CASSSSGIWGRSSYEQYF	TGTGCCAGCAGCTCCTCGGGTATTTGGGGCCGAAGCTCCTACGAGCAGTACTTC
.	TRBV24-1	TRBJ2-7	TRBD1	CATSDETGTGGIKQYF	TGTGCCACCAGTGATGAGACCGGGACAGGGGGAATCAAGCAGTACTTC
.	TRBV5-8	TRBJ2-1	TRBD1	CASSSGTAPSYNEQFF	TGTGCCAGCAGCTCCGGGACAGCCCCCTCCTACAATGAGCAGTTCTTC
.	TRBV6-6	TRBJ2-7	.	CASSYGTPSGGEQYF	TGTGCCAGCAGTTACGGAACTCCGAGTGGGGGGGAGCAGTACTTC
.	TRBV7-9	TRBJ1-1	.	CASSFLENTEAFF	TGTGCCAGCAGCTTTCTAGAAAACACTGAAGCTTTCTTT
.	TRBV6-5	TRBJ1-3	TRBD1	CASSQYTGGRNTIYF	TGTGCCAGCAGTCAGTATACAGGGGGAAGAAACACCATATATTTT
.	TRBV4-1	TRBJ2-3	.	CASSQRFTDTQYF	TGCGCCAGCAGCCAAAGATTCACAGATACGCAGTATTTT
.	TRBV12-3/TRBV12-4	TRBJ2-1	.	CASLSDSYNEQFF	TGTGCCAGCCTGAGTGACTCCTACAATGAGCAGTTCTTC
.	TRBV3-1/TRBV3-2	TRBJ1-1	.	CASSQSIVNTEAFF	TGTGCCAGCAGCCAATCGATAGTGAACACTGAAGCTTTCTTT
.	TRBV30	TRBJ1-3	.	CAWSVGLDRSYSGNTIYF	TGTGCCTGGAGTGTAGGTCTGGACAGAAGTTACTCTGGAAACACCATATATTTT
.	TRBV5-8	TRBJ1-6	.	CASSLGQANSPLHF	TGTGCCAGCAGCTTGGGACAGGCTAATTCACCCCTCCACTTT
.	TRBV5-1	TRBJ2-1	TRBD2	CASSPTSGRASGQFF	TGCGCCAGCAGTCCGACTAGCGGGAGGGCCTCGGGGCAGTTCTTC
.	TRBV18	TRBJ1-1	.	CASSPQEYTEAFF	TGTGCCAGCTCACCCCAGGAGTACACTGAAGCTTTCTTT
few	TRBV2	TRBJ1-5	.	CASSGGGARQPQHF	TGTGCCAGCAGTGGAGGAGGGGCACGGCAGCCCCAGCATTTT
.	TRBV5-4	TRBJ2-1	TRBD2	CASNQRGAGTYNEQFF	TGTGCCAGCAACCAACGGGGAGCGGGAACCTACAATGAGCAGTTCTTC
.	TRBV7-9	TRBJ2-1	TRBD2	CASSTARTSGDYNEQFF	TGTGCCAGCAGCACGGCCCGGACTAGCGGGGATTACAATGAGCAGTTCTTC
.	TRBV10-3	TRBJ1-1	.	CAISESRGGTEAFF	TGTGCCATCAGTGAGTCTAGGGGGGGTACTGAAGCTTTCTTT
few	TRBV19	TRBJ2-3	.	CASSQDRATDTQYF	TGTGCCAGTAGCCAGGACAGAGCCACAGATACGCAGTATTTT
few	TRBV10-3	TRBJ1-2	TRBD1	CAIRTDRANYGYTF	TGTGCCATCAGGACGGACAGGGCTAACTATGGCTACACCTTC
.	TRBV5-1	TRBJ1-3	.	CASSLSSDGNTIYF	TGCGCCAGCAGCCTTAGCTCGGATGGAAACACCATATATTTT
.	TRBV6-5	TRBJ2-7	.	CASSFQSGLQYF	TGTGCCAGCAGCTTTCAATCGGGACTTCAGTACTTC
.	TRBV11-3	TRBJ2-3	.	CASSSRGASTDTQYF	TGTGCCAGCAGCTCGCGCGGCGCTAGCACAGATACGCAGTATTTT
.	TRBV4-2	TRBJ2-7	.	CASSQPGRDYEQYF	TGTGCCAGCAGCCAGCCAGGCAGGGACTACGAGCAGTACTTC
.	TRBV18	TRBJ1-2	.	CASSPLPRGWDYGYTF	TGTGCCAGCTCACCATTACCCCGGGGTTGGGACTATGGCTACACCTTC
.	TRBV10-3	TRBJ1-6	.	CAISSGANSPLHF	TGTGCCATCAGCTCAGGGGCTAATTCACCCCTCCACTTT
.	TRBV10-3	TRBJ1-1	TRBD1	CAIRQGANTEAFF	TGTGCCATAAGACAGGGGGCGAACACTGAAGCTTTCTTT
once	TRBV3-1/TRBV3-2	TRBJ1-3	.	CASSQGTRLTGVTIYF	TGTGCCAGCAGCCAAGGTACCAGACTAACTGGAGTCACCATATATTTT
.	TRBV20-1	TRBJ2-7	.	CSASAVEGDRFYEQYF	TGCAGTGCTAGTGCCGTAGAGGGAGATCGATTCTACGAGCAGTACTTC
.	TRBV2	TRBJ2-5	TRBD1	CASSVFRGQGETQYF	TGTGCCAGCAGTGTATTCAGGGGGCAGGGGGAGACCCAGTACTTC
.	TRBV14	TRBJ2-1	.	CASSQLDLYNEQFF	TGTGCCAGCAGCCAGCTGGACTTGTACAATGAGCAGTTCTTC
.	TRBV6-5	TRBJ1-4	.	CASRQPEKLFF	TGTGCCAGCAGGCAACCAGAAAAACTGTTTTTT